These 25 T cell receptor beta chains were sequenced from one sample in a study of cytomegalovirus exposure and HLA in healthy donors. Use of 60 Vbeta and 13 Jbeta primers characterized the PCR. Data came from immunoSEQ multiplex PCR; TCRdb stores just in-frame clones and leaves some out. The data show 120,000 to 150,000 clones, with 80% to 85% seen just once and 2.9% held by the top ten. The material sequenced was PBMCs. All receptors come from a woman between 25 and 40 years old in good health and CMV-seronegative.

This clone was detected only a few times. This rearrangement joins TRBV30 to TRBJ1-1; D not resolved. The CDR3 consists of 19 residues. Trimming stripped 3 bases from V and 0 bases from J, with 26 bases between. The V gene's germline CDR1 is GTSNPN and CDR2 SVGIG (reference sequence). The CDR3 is CAWSDFSGSNTFMNTEAFF. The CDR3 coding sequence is TGTGCCTGGAGCGATTTCTCCGGGTCAAACACCTTTATGAACACTGAAGCTTTCTTT.

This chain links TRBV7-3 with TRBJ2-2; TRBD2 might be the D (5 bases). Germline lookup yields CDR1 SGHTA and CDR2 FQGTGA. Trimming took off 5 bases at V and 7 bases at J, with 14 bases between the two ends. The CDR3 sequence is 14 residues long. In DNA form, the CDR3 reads TGTGCCAGCAGCCGTAACGGGGTAGGCGGGGAGCTGTTTTTT. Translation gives CASSRNGVGGELFF.

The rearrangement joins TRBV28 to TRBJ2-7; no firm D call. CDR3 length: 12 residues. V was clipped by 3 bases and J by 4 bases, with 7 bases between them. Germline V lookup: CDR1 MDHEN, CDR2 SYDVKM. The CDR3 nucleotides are TGTGCCAGCAGTTTCAGTCTTTACGAGCAGTACTTC. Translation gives CASSFSLYEQYF.

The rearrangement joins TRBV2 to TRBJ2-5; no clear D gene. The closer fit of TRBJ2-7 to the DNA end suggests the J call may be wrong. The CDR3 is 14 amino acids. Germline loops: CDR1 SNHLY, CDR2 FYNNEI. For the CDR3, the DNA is TGTGCCAGCAGCTGGGCGCCAGGCCCTAGCGAGCAGTACTTC. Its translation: CASSWAPGPSEQYF.

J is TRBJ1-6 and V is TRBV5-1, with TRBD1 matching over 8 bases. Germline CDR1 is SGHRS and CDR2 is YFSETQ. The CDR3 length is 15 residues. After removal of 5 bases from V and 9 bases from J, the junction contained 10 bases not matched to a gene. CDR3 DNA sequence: TGCGCCAGCAGATCGGAAGGACAGGGTCGTTCACCCCTCCACTTT. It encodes CASRSEGQGRSPLHF.

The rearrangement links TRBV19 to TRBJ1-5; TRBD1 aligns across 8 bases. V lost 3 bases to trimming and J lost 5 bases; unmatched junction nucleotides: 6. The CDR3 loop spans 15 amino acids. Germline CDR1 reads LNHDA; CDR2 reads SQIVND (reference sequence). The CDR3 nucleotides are TGTGCCAGTAGTATTATCGACAGGGGCCATCAGCCCCAGCATTTT. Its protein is CASSIIDRGHQPQHF.

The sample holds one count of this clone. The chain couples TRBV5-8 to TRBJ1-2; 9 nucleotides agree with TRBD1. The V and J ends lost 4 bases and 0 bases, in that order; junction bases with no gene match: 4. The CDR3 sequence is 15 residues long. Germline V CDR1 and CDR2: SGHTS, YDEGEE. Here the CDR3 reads CASSEQGAANYGYTF. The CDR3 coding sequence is TGTGCCAGCAGCGAACAGGGGGCGGCTAACTATGGCTACACCTTC.

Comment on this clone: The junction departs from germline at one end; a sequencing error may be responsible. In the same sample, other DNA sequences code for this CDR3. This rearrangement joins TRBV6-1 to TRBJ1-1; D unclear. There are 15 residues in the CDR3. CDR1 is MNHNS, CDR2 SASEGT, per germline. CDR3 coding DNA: TGTGCCAGTAGTGAAGCCCTCGGGGTTAGCACTGAAGCTTTCTTT. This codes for CASSEALGVSTEAFF.

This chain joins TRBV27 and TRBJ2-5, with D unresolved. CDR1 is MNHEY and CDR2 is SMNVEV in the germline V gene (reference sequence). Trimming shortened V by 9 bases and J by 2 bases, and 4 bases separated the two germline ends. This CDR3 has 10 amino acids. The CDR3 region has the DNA TGTGCCAGTCTTCAAGAGACCCAGTACTTC. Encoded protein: CASLQETQYF.

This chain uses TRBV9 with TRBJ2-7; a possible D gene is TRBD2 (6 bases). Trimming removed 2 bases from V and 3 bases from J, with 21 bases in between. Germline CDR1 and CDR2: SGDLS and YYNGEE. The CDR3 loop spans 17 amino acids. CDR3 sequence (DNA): TGTGCCAGCAGCGTCGTCGCGCGGGACCCGGGAAACTACGAGCAGTACTTC. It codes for CASSVVARDPGNYEQYF.

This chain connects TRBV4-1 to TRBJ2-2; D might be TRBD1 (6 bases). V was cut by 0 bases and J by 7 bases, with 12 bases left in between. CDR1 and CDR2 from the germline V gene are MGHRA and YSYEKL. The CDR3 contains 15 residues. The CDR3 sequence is CASSQDTQGFGELFF. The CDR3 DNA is TGCGCCAGCAGCCAAGATACCCAGGGGTTCGGGGAGCTGTTTTTT.

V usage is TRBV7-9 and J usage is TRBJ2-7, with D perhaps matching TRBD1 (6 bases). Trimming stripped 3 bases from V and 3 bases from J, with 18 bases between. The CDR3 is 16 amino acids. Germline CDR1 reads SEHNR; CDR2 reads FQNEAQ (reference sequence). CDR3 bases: TGTGCCAGCAGCTTCCCTAGACAGGCAGACTACTACGAGCAGTACTTC. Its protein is CASSFPRQADYYEQYF.

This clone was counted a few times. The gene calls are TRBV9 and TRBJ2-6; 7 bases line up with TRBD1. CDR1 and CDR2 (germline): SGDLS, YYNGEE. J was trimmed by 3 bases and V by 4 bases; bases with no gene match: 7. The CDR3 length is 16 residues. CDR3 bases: TGTGCCAGCAGCCCAACAGGGACAGTTGGGGCCAACGTCCTGACTTTC. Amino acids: CASSPTGTVGANVLTF.

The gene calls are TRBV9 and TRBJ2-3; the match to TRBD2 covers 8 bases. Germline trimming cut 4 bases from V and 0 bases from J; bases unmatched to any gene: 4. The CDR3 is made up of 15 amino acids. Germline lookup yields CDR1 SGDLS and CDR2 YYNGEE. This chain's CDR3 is CASSTTSGSTDTQYF. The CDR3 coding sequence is TGTGCCAGCAGCACCACTAGCGGAAGCACAGATACGCAGTATTTT.

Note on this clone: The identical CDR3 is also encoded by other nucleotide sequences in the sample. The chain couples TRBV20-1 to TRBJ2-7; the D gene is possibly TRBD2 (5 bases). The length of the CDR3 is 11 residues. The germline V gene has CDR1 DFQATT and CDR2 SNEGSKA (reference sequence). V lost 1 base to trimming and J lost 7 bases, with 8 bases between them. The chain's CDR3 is CSARGTGEQYF. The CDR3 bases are TGCAGTGCTAGAGGGACGGGGGAGCAGTACTTC.

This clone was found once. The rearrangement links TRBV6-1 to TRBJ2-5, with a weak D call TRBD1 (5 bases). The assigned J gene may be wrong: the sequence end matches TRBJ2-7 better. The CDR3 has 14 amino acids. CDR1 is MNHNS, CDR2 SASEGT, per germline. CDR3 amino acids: CASSMRTPTYEQYF. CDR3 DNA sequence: TGTGCCAGCAGCATGAGGACACCGACCTACGAGCAGTACTTC.

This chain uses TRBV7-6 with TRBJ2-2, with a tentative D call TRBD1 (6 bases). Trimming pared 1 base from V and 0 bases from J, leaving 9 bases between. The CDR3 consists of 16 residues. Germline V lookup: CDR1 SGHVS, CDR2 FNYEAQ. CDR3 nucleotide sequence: TGTGCCAGCAGCTTAGTACAGGGAACGAACACCGGGGAGCTGTTTTTT. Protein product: CASSLVQGTNTGELFF.

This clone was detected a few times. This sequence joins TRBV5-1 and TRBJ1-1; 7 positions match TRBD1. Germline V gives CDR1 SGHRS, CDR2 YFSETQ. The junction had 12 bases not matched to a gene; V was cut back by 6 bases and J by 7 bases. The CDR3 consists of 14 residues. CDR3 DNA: TGCGCCAGCATCCTCGAAGGGGGCGGCGGTGAAGCTTTCTTT. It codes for CASILEGGGGEAFF.

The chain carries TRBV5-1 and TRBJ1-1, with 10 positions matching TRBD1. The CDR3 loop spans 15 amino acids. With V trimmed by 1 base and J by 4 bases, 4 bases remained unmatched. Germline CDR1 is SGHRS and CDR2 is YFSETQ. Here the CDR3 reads CASSLRQGASTEAFF. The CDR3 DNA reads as TGCGCCAGCAGCTTGAGACAGGGGGCAAGCACTGAAGCTTTCTTT. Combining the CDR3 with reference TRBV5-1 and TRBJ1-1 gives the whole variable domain KAGVTQTPRYLIKTRGQQVTLSCSPISGHRSVSWYQQTPGQGLQFLFEYFSETQRNKGNFPGRFSGRQFSNSRSEMNVSTLELGDSALYLCASSLRQGASTEAFFGQGTRLTVV.

CDR3 residues: CASSTLGVSYEQYF. The CDR3 nucleotides are TGTGCCAGTAGTACCCTAGGGGTCTCCTACGAGCAGTACTTC. The gene calls are TRBV19 and TRBJ2-7; perhaps TRBD1 as D (5 bases). Germline assignment: CDR1 LNHDA and CDR2 SQIVND (reference sequence). The CDR3 contains 14 residues. Trimming left V 4 bases short and J 0 bases short, with 10 bases between.

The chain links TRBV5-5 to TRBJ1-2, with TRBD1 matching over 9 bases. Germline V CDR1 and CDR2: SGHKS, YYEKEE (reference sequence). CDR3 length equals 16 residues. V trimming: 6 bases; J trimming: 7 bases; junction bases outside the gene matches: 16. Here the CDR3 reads CASKTMEQGAHRGYTF. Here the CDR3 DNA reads TGTGCCAGCAAGACCATGGAACAGGGGGCGCATCGTGGCTACACCTTC.

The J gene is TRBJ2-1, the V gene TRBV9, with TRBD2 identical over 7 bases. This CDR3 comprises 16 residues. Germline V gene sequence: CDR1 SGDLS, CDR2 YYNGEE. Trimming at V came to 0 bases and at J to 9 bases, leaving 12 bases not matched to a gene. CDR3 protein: CASSVAAGAKRREQFF. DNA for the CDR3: TGTGCCAGCAGCGTAGCCGCGGGAGCCAAAAGGCGTGAGCAGTTCTTC.

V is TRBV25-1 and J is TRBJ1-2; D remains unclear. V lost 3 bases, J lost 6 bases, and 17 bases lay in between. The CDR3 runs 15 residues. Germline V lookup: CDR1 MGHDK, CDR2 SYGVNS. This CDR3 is CASSEGLAGRHGYTF. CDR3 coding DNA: TGTGCCAGCAGTGAGGGCCTTGCTGGGAGACATGGCTACACCTTC.

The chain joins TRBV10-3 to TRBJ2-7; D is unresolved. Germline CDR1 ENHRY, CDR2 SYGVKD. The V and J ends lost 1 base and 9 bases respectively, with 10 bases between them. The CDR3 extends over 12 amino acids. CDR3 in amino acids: CAISEYGLRQYF. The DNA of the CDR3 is TGTGCCATCAGTGAGTACGGGTTAAGGCAGTACTTC.

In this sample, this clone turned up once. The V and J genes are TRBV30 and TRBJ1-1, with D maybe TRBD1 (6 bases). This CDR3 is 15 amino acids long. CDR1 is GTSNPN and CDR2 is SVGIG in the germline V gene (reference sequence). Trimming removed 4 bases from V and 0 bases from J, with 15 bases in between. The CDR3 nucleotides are TGTGCCTGGATCCCGGACAGCCTAATGAACACTGAAGCTTTCTTT. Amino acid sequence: CAWIPDSLMNTEAFF.